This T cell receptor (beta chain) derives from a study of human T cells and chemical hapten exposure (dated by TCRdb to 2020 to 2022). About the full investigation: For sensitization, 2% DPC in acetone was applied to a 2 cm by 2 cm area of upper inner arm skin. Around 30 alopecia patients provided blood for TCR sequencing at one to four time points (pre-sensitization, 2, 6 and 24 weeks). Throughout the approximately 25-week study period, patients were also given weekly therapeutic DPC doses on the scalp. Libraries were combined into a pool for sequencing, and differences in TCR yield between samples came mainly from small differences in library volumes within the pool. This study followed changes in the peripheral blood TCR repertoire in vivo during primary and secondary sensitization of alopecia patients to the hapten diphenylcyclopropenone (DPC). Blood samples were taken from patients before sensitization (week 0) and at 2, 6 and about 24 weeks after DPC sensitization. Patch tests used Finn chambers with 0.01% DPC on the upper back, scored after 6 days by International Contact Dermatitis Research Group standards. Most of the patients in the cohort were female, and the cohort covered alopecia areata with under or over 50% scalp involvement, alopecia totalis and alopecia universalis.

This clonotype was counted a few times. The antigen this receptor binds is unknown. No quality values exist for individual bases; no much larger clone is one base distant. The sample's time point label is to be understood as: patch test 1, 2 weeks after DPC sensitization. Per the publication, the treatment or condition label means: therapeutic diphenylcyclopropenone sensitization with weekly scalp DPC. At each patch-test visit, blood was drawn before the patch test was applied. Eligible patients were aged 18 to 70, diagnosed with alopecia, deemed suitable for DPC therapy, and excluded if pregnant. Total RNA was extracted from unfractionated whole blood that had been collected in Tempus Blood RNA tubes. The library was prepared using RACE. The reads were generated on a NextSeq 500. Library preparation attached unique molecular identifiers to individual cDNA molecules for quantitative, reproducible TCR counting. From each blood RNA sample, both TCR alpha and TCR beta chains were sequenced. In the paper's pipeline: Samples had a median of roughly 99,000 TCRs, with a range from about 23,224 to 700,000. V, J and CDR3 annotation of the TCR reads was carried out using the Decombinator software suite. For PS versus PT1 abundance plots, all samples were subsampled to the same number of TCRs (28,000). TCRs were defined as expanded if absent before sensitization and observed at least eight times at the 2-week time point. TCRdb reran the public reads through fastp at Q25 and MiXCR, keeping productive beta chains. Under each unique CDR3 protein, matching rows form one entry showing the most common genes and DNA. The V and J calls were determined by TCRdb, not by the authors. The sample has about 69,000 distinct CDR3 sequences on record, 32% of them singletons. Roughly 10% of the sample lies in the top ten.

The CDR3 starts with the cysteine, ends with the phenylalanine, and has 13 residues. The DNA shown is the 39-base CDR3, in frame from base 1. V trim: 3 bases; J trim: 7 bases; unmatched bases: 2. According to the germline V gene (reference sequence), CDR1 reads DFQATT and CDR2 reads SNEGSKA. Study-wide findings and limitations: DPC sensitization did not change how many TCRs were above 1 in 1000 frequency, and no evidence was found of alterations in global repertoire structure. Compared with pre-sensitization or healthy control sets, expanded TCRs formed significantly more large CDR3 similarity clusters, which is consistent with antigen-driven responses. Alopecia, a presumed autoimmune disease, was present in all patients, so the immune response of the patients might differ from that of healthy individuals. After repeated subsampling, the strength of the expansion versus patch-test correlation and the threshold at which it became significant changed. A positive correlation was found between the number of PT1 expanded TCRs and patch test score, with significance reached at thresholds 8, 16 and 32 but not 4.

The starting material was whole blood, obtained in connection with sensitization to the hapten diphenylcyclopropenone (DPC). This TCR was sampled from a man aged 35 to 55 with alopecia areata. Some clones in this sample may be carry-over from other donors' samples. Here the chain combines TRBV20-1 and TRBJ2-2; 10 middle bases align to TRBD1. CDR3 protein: CSARTGGVGELFF. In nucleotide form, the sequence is TGCAGTGCTAGGACAGGGGGCGTCGGGGAGCTGTTTTTT.